These 18 T cell receptor beta chains originate from one sample sequenced in a study of spatial heterogeneity in lung cancer (dated by TCRdb to between 2018 and 2021). The sample's time point label, decoded: sample taken at primary tumor resection. For TCR sequencing, whole RNA was extracted from tumor and nontumor lung tissue, or from cryopreserved PBMC samples, and no cell sorting was done. Library method: 5' RACE. Data came from a NextSeq 500. Clones were called with MiXCR by TCRdb after fastp trimmed the public reads at Q25, and only in-frame beta chains were retained. Duplicate CDR3 protein sequences are folded into a single record with the most common DNA and genes. For this sample the table gives 2,000 or so distinct CDR3 sequences, of which roughly 7.7% were detected only once. The ten top clones hold approximately 22% of the sample. The sample was normal lung tissue next to the tumor, taken at surgery. Source of these receptors: a male donor with early-stage non-small cell lung cancer.

In its sample, this clonotype ranks as medium-sized. The library was prepared for alpha chains; this beta chain is a stray read, so its frequency means little. The chain combines TRBV6-5 with TRBJ1-2; a possible D gene is TRBD1 (6 bases). This CDR3 comprises 14 residues. Trimming cost V 6 bases and J 3 bases, with 14 bases left between them. Germline assignment: CDR1 MNHEY and CDR2 SVGAGI. CDR3 sequence (DNA): TGTGCCAGCAGCGGAGGGGGGATTCACTATGGCTACACCTTC. Translating it yields CASSGGGIHYGYTF.

This clonotype was seen many times. This beta chain is off target for a library built for alpha chains, so its abundance means little. The chain is built from TRBV7-8 and TRBJ2-5, with D tentatively TRBD2 (6 bases). The CDR3 has 15 residues. Germline V CDR1 and CDR2: SGHVS, FQNEAQ. V lost 5 bases to trimming and J lost 5 bases, with 18 bases between them. CDR3 region: CASSKRRGVRETQYF. DNA for the CDR3: TGTGCCAGCAGCAAGAGGAGGGGAGTCCGGGAGACCCAGTACTTC.

This clonotype is labeled as large. Being off target in a library aimed at alpha chains, this beta chain has a size of little meaning. The V and J genes are TRBV12-3 or TRBV12-4 and TRBJ2-3, with 10 nucleotides matching TRBD2. After removal of 2 bases from V and 1 base from J, the junction contained 6 bases not matched to a gene. The CDR3 spans 17 residues. CDR3 nucleotides: TGTGCCAGCAGTTTATACAGCGGGGGGGCCCGCACAGATACGCAGTATTTT. The encoded protein is CASSLYSGGARTDTQYF.

This clonotype was observed many times. For a library built for alpha chains, this beta chain is a stray read; little rests on its size. The V and J genes are TRBV10-2 and TRBJ2-1; 10 bases line up with TRBD2. CDR3 length equals 14 residues. Unmatched junction bases numbered 3, after V lost 4 bases and J lost 6 bases. CDR1 and CDR2 from the germline V gene are WSHSY and SAAADI. This CDR3 is CASSAGTSVNEQFF. CDR3 sequence (DNA): TGCGCCAGCAGTGCCGGGACTAGCGTCAATGAGCAGTTCTTC.

Within the sample, this clonotype is medium-sized (0.01 to 0.1%). The library was prepared for alpha chains; this beta chain is a stray read, so its frequency means little. The rearrangement joins TRBV7-8 to TRBJ2-2, with 7 bases lining up with TRBD1. This CDR3 is built from 15 residues. V lost 5 bases, J lost 3 bases, and 6 bases stayed unmatched. The germline gives CDR1 SGHVS, CDR2 FQNEAQ. The CDR3 loop reads CASSKDRTYTGELFF. As DNA, the CDR3 is TGTGCCAGCAGCAAGGACAGGACCTACACCGGGGAGCTGTTTTTT. The whole variable domain, remainder taken from reference TRBV7-8 and TRBJ2-2, is GAGVSQSPRYKVAKRGQDVALRCDPISGHVSLFWYQQALGQGPEFLTYFQNEAQLDKSGLPSDRFFAERPEGSVSTLKIQRTQQEDSAVYLCASSKDRTYTGELFFGEGSRLTVL.

By share, this clonotype counts as large. Little can be read into the size of this beta chain, an off-target read in a library designed for alpha chains. The V gene is TRBV6-5, the J gene TRBJ1-6; TRBD1 is a possible D gene (5 bases). Trimming took off 6 bases at V and 8 bases at J, with 17 bases between the two ends. The CDR3 is 15 amino acids. Per the germline V gene, CDR1 is MNHEY and CDR2 is SVGAGI. The CDR3 coding sequence is TGTGCCAGCAGCCGACAGAGGGGTAGTGATTCACCCCTCCACTTT. The encoded protein is CASSRQRGSDSPLHF.

As concerns this clonotype: This beta chain was picked up by a library intended for alpha chains and is off target, so its count carries little meaning. The CDR3 reads CASSTGQGFPSPLHF. CDR3 DNA sequence: TGTGCCAGCAGTACCGGACAGGGGTTCCCATCACCCCTCCACTTT. The chain recombines TRBV6-5 with TRBJ1-6, with 9 bases lining up with TRBD1. V trimming: 5 bases; J trimming: 10 bases; junction bases outside the gene matches: 9. Germline lookup yields CDR1 MNHEY and CDR2 SVGAGI. This CDR3 comprises 15 residues.

This clonotype is medium-sized (0.01 to 0.1%). This beta chain is a stray read from a library made for alpha chains; its abundance is not meaningful. The chain has TRBV25-1 and TRBJ1-4; D unresolved. The CDR3 loop spans 14 amino acids. CDR1 MGHDK and CDR2 SYGVNS come from the germline V gene. Trimming left V 8 bases short and J 0 bases short, with 10 bases between. The CDR3 loop reads CASGYSATNEKLFF. The CDR3 DNA reads TGTGCCAGCGGATACAGTGCAACTAATGAAAAACTGTTTTTT.

By share, this clonotype counts as large. Little can be read into the size of this beta chain, an off-target read in a library designed for alpha chains. This rearrangement joins TRBV20-1 to TRBJ2-7, with 9 bases fitting TRBD1. CDR1 and CDR2 from the germline V gene are DFQATT and SNEGSKA (reference sequence). This CDR3 is 14 amino acids long. Germline trimming cut 1 base from V and 2 bases from J; bases unmatched to any gene: 3. The CDR3 here is CSARAGTGTYEQYF. In DNA, the CDR3 is TGCAGTGCTAGAGCCGGGACAGGGACCTACGAGCAGTACTTC.

In this sample, this clonotype turned up many times. In a library made to pick up alpha chains, this beta chain is a stray read with a size that means little. The chain is built from TRBV7-2 and TRBJ1-3, with 8 positions matching TRBD1. The CDR3 has 15 residues. Germline CDR1 reads SGHTA; CDR2 reads FQGNSA. V was pared by 4 bases and J by 4 bases, with 6 bases of the junction left unmatched. Here the CDR3 DNA reads TGTGCCAGCAGCTCGCAGGGGGCGCAGGGAAACACCATATATTTT. Protein: CASSSQGAQGNTIYF. Using reference TRBV7-2 and TRBJ1-3 for the parts outside the CDR3, the full variable domain is GAGVSQSPSNKVTEKGKDVELRCDPISGHTALYWYRQSLGQGLEFLIYFQGNSAPDKSGLPSDRFSAERTGGSVSTLTIQRTQQEDSAVYLCASSSQGAQGNTIYFGEGSWLTVV.

This clonotype is medium-sized. Little can be read into the size of this beta chain, an off-target read in a library designed for alpha chains. The V call is TRBV11-2, the J call TRBJ2-6; TRBD1 matches at 8 bases. The CDR3 is made up of 18 amino acids. J gave up 3 bases and V 4 bases, and 11 bases lay outside the gene matches. In germline, CDR1 is SGHAT, CDR2 FQNNGV. The CDR3: CASSYLGRGLGGANVLTF. The CDR3 DNA follows: TGTGCCAGCAGCTACCTCGGCAGGGGGCTAGGTGGGGCCAACGTCCTGACTTTC.

By share of the sample, this clonotype is medium-sized (0.01 to 0.1%). This beta chain is a stray read from a library made for alpha chains; its abundance is not meaningful. The chain combines TRBV7-2 with TRBJ2-7, with 9 bases aligning to TRBD1. This CDR3 is 12 amino acids long. From germline, CDR1 is SGHTA and CDR2 FQGNSA. Losses at the gene ends were 4 bases for V and 12 bases for J; bases not matched to a gene: 7. The CDR3 loop is CASSSDPGQGYF. In nucleotides, the CDR3 is TGTGCCAGCAGCTCAGATCCGGGACAGGGGTACTTC.

This clonotype is labeled as medium-sized (0.01 to 0.1%). A library prepared for alpha chains yielded this beta chain as an off-target read; its size is of little meaning. The chain combines TRBV20-1 with TRBJ1-4; no clear D. V was pared by 3 bases and J by 0 bases, with 8 bases between. CDR1 and CDR2 from the germline V gene are DFQATT and SNEGSKA (reference sequence). This CDR3 has 14 residues. The CDR3 spells CSASPTTTNEKLFF. The CDR3 coding sequence is TGCAGTGCTAGCCCGACAACAACTAATGAAAAACTGTTTTTT.

This clonotype is medium-sized within its sample. This beta chain was picked up by a library intended for alpha chains and is off target, so its count carries little meaning. The V and J genes are TRBV12-5 and TRBJ1-3; D unclear. This CDR3 region has 16 residues. Per the germline V gene, CDR1 is LGHNT and CDR2 is FRNRAP. Trimming stripped 1 base from V and 0 bases from J, with 10 bases between. CDR3 loop: CASGLGTLGSGNTIYF. CDR3 nucleotides: TGTGCTAGTGGTTTGGGTACCCTTGGCTCTGGAAACACCATATATTTT.

This clonotype turned up a few times. This beta chain appears as a stray read in a library generated for alpha chains; its size is not informative. The CDR3 spells CASSQELGGEQYF. CDR3 DNA: TGCGCCAGCAGCCAAGAGTTAGGGGGCGAGCAGTACTTC. V gene TRBV4-3 combines with J gene TRBJ2-7; tentatively, D is TRBD1 (6 bases). The V end lost 0 bases, the J end lost 6 bases, and 9 bases lay between the germline ends. Germline-derived CDR1 and CDR2 are LGHNA and YSLEER. The CDR3 length is 13 residues.

Sample share makes this clonotype medium-sized. This beta chain came through as a stray read in a library set up for alpha chains, and its size says little. The chain recombines TRBV7-3 with TRBJ2-1, with 11 bases that match TRBD2. The CDR3 has 13 amino acids. Unmatched junction bases numbered 5, after V lost 5 bases and J lost 11 bases. Germline V gives CDR1 SGHTA, CDR2 FQGTGA. The CDR3 here is CASSIGLAGQQFF. The CDR3 bases are TGTGCCAGCAGCATTGGACTAGCGGGTCAGCAGTTCTTC.

This clonotype was counted many times. Since it is a stray read in a library aimed at alpha chains, this beta chain has a size that is not meaningful. The rearrangement links TRBV5-1 to TRBJ2-3, with D possibly matching TRBD1 (6 bases). Between the trimmed V and J ends, which lost 4 bases and 2 bases, there was a span of 14 bases. This CDR3 contains 15 residues. The germline V gene has CDR1 SGHRS and CDR2 YFSETQ. The CDR3 spells CASSGGTSTTDTQYF. Written as DNA, the CDR3 is TGCGCCAGCAGCGGGGGCACCTCCACCACAGATACGCAGTATTTT.

In this sample, this clonotype is medium-sized. This beta chain is an unintended read in a library built for alpha chains; its size means little. This rearrangement joins TRBV7-2 to TRBJ1-1; D is ambiguous. The CDR3 totals 15 residues. Trimming stripped 3 bases from V and 7 bases from J, with 18 bases between. Germline CDR1 and CDR2: SGHTA and FQGNSA. In DNA, the CDR3 is TGTGCCAGCAGCTTCGACTTGGGAAGTAGGAGTGAAGCTTTCTTT. This sequence encodes CASSFDLGSRSEAFF.